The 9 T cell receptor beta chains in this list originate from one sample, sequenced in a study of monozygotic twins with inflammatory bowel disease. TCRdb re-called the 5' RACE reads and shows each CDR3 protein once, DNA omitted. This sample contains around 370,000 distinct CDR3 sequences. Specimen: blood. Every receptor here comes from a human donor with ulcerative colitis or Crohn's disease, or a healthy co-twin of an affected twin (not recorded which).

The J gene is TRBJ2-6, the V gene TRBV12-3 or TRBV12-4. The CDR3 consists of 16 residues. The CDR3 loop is CASSLLGPSGANVLTF.

This chain's CDR3 is CASSVDRVLTEAFF. V is TRBV11-2 and J is TRBJ1-1; the TCRdb D gene call, TRBD1, has no DNA to confirm it. Germline-derived CDR1 and CDR2 are SGHAT and FQNNGV. This CDR3 is built from 14 residues. The full variable domain, completed using reference TRBV11-2 and TRBJ1-1, is EAGVAQSPRYKIIEKRQSVAFWCNPISGHATLYWYQQILGQGPKLLIQFQNNGVVDDSQLPKDRFSAERLKGVDSTLKIQPAKLEDSAVYLCASSVDRVLTEAFFGQGTRLTVV.

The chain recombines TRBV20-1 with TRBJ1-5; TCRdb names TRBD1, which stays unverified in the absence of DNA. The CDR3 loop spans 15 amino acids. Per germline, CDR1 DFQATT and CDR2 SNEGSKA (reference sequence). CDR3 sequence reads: CSARMGTGFNQPQHF.

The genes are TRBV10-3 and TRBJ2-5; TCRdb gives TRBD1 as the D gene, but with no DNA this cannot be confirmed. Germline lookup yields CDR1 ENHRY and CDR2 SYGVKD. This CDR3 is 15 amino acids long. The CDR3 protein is CAISESEGVLETQYF.

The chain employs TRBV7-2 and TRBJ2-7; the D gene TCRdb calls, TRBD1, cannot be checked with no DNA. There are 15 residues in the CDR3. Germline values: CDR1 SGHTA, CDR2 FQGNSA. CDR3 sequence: CASSNPGQGAYEQYF.

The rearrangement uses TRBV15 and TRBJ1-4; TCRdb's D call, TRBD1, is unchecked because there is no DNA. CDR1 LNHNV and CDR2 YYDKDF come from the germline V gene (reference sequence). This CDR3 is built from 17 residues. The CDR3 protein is CATSSDLMGHAVEKLFF.

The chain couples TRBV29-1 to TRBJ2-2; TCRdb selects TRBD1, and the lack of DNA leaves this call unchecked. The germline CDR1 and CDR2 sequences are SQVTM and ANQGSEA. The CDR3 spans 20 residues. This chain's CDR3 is CSVEIFMTGAEAANTGELFF.

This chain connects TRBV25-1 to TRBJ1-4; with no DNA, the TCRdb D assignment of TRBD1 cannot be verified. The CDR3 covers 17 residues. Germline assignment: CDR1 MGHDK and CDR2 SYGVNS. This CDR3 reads CASGGTGGLRANEKLFF.

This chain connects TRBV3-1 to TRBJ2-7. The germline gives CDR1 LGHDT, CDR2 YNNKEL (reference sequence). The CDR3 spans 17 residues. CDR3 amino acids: CASSQASLLTNSYEQHF.